A selection of T cell receptor beta chains follows, all from one sample in a study of blood T cell repertoires in COVID-19. Sequencing was performed with immunoSEQ multiplex PCR; in TCRdb, only in-frame clones are kept and a portion is missing. The sample records approximately 250,000 clones, 70% to 90% being singletons. Sequencing was performed on PBMCs or T cells enriched from blood (not recorded which). The receptors originated from a woman aged 35 to 49 with acute COVID-19. The CDR3 runs from the conserved cysteine through the conserved F or W. The order of the fields is clone size, V gene, J gene, D gene, CDR3 protein, CDR3 DNA. The D gene is left open where the match is weak. Clone sizes are given selectively: once, few, many, or a class where the clone is expanded.

>NA|TRBV19|TRBJ2-5|NA
CASSIDSELWGWETQYF
TGTGCCAGTAGTATAGATTCAGAGCTATGGGGCTGGGAGACCCAGTACTTC
>NA|TRBV12-5|TRBJ2-1|NA
CASGWSYNEQFF
TGTGCTAGTGGTTGGAGTTACAATGAGCAGTTCTTC
>NA|TRBV7-2|TRBJ2-3|NA
CASSPPDLTDTQYF
TGTGCCAGCAGCCCCCCAGATCTCACAGATACGCAGTATTTT
>NA|TRBV19|TRBJ2-3|NA
CASSAISGGGSDTQYF
TGTGCCAGTAGTGCGATAAGCGGCGGGGGCTCAGATACGCAGTATTTT
>NA|TRBV5-1|TRBJ1-6|TRBD1
CASSTGQGKDSPLHF
TGCGCCAGCAGCACGGGACAGGGGAAGGATTCACCCCTCCACTTT
>once|TRBV7-2|TRBJ2-1|TRBD2
CASSFPAGRRNEQFF
TGTGCCAGCAGCTTTCCAGCGGGGCGCCGCAATGAGCAGTTCTTC
>NA|TRBV5-4|TRBJ1-1|NA
CASSLSGGGAFF
TGTGCCAGCAGCTTGTCCGGGGGGGGAGCTTTCTTT
>NA|TRBV11-3|TRBJ2-2|NA
CASRQNTGELFF
TGTGCCAGCAGACAGAACACCGGGGAGCTGTTTTTT
>NA|TRBV7-2|TRBJ2-7|TRBD2
CASSLAVAGGQDEQYF
TGTGCCAGCAGCTTAGCAGTAGCGGGGGGGCAGGACGAGCAGTACTTC
>few|TRBV10-3|TRBJ1-3|NA
CAISDSSGNTIYF
TGTGCCATCAGTGACAGTTCTGGAAACACCATATATTTT
>NA|TRBV18|TRBJ2-7|TRBD1
CASSMGQGGYEQYF
TGTGCCAGCTCAATGGGACAGGGCGGCTACGAGCAGTACTTC
>NA|TRBV4-3|TRBJ2-1|TRBD2
CASSQDSLAGELNEQFF
TGCGCCAGCAGCCAAGATTCATTAGCGGGAGAGCTAAATGAGCAGTTCTTC
>NA|TRBV24-1|TRBJ2-2|TRBD1
CATSDLGTGTGELFF
TGTGCCACCAGTGATCTCGGGACAGGGACCGGGGAGCTGTTTTTT
>NA|TRBV6-5|TRBJ1-5|NA
CASREQEGGNQPQHF
TGTGCCAGCAGAGAGCAAGAGGGTGGCAATCAGCCCCAGCATTTT
>few|TRBV4-3|TRBJ1-5|NA
CASSQDSGNQPQHF
TGCGCCAGCAGCCAAGATTCAGGGAATCAGCCCCAGCATTTT
>NA|TRBV7-9|TRBJ1-4|NA
CASSAPGGEINEKLFF
TGTGCCAGCAGCGCCCCTGGGGGGGAAATTAATGAAAAACTGTTTTTT
>NA|TRBV15|TRBJ1-2|NA
CATSAGRANYGYTF
TGTGCCACCAGCGCAGGGAGGGCTAACTATGGCTACACCTTC
>NA|TRBV5-4|TRBJ1-1|TRBD1
CASSKGGSDRGTEAFF
TGTGCCAGCAGCAAAGGGGGCAGTGACAGGGGGACTGAAGCTTTCTTT
>NA|TRBV5-1|TRBJ1-6|NA
CASSLSTSSPLHF
TGCGCCAGCAGCTTGAGTACAAGTTCACCCCTCCACTTT
>once|TRBV7-2|TRBJ2-1|NA
CASSFFPSNEQFF
TGTGCCAGCAGTTTTTTCCCCAGCAATGAGCAGTTCTTC
>few|TRBV14|TRBJ1-5|TRBD1
CASSQGGTGNQPQHF
TGTGCCAGCAGCCAAGGTGGGACAGGGAATCAGCCCCAGCATTTT